In its sample, the clone carrying this T cell receptor (beta chain) was seen many times. Its antigen is not identified. Ligated cDNA underwent four rounds of PCR with nested alpha and beta constant region primers and SP2. Reverse transcription of blood and skin TCR RNA was primed at alpha and beta constant regions. TCRdb re-analysed the 5' RACE reads in MiXCR, keeping a single row per CDR3 protein. The sample records about 62,000 distinct CDR3 sequences, 6.5% to 9% being singletons. The source of the sample is a study of naive and memory T cell subsets. Findings and limits, study-wide: The RNA method is potentially sensitive to activation and differentiation changes.

An oligonucleotide containing a UMI was ligated to the 3' end of TCR cDNA. Whole blood, roughly 2.4 ml, came from adult healthy volunteers. Unsorted total RNA, about 1 to 1000 ng, was DNase treated before reverse transcription. Germline-derived CDR1 and CDR2 are DFQATT and SNEGSKA (reference sequence). V was trimmed by 5 bases and J by 3 bases, leaving 17 bases between them. The CDR3 extends over 14 amino acids. The sequence came from a female donor in good health. The chain has TRBV20-1 and TRBJ2-7; possible D gene TRBD1, 6 bases. CDR3 sequence: CSAPGVLERYEQYF. CDR3 sequence (DNA): TGCAGTGCTCCAGGGGTTTTAGAGCGCTACGAGCAGTACTTC.